One sample yielded the 26 T cell receptor beta chains listed below, sequenced in a study of quantifying T cell responses using KT2 cells. On the study more broadly: cDNA was made from DNase-treated RNA using alpha and beta constant primers.

An oligo carrying a UMI was ligated to the cDNA 3' end. First-round PCR used three to four cycles and beta primers RC1.1 and RC1.2 covering TRBC1 and TRBC2. TCRdb recomputed calls from the UMI-ligation and nested PCR reads with MiXCR, one row per CDR3 protein. The data show over 55,000 distinct CDR3 sequences, roughly an eighth seen once. Sequenced: PBMCs spiked with cells of the T cell clone KT2. Source of these receptors: a human donor.

This clonotype appeared a few times. The V and J genes are TRBV12-3 or TRBV12-4 and TRBJ1-4; D is unclear. The CDR3 has 15 residues. V lost 3 bases and J 0 bases, leaving 8 bases between the germline ends. The CDR3 spells CASSLGAATNEKLFF. DNA for the CDR3: TGTGCCAGCAGTTTGGGAGCGGCAACTAATGAAAAACTGTTTTTT.

V gene TRBV20-1 combines with J gene TRBJ1-1; 10 bases agree with TRBD1. The V segment lost 1 base and the J segment 7 bases; nucleotides outside the gene matches: 6. CDR1 is DFQATT, CDR2 SNEGSKA, per germline (reference sequence). The CDR3 has 14 residues. Here the CDR3 reads CSARVETGGFEAFF. The CDR3 region has the DNA TGCAGTGCTAGAGTAGAGACAGGGGGCTTTGAAGCTTTCTTT.

V gene TRBV5-1 combines with J gene TRBJ2-5; 8 bases are a match to TRBD1. The J segment lost 5 bases and the V segment lost 5 bases, leaving 14 bases of the junction unmatched. Germline V gives CDR1 SGHRS, CDR2 YFSETQ. This CDR3 is 16 amino acids long. The CDR3 spells CASSLPLDRESETQYF. CDR3 coding DNA: TGCGCCAGCAGTTTGCCGCTGGACAGGGAGAGTGAGACCCAGTACTTC.

This clonotype has only a few counts. The CDR3 here is CSVENPGGYGYTF. Written as DNA, the CDR3 is TGCAGCGTTGAAAACCCAGGGGGTTATGGCTACACCTTC. The genes are TRBV29-1 and TRBJ1-2; 7 nucleotides align to TRBD1. J gave up 5 bases and V 2 bases, and 5 bases lay outside the gene matches. Germline V gene lookup returns CDR1 SQVTM and CDR2 ANQGSEA. The CDR3 contains 13 residues. Full variable domain (remainder filled in from reference TRBV29-1 and TRBJ1-2): SAVISQKPSRDICQRGTSLTIQCQVDSQVTMMFWYRQQPGQSLTLIATANQGSEATYESGFVIDKFPISRPNLTFSTLTVSNMSPEDSSIYLCSVENPGGYGYTFGSGTRLTVV.

This clonotype was seen ten or more times. The chain combines TRBV6-5 with TRBJ1-1; 8 nucleotides match TRBD1. Per the germline V gene, CDR1 is MNHEY and CDR2 is SVGAGI. V was pared by 7 bases and J by 7 bases, with 8 bases of the junction left unmatched. The CDR3 consists of 13 residues. The CDR3 is CASKAGGRGEAFF. The CDR3 coding sequence is TGTGCCAGCAAGGCAGGGGGCCGTGGTGAAGCTTTCTTT.

In its sample, this clonotype was seen a few times. The rearrangement links TRBV5-1 to TRBJ2-7; 9 bases are shared with TRBD1. With V trimmed by 2 bases and J by 3 bases, 6 bases remained unmatched. Per germline, CDR1 SGHRS and CDR2 YFSETQ. The CDR3 is 15 amino acids. CDR3 sequence reads: CASSLTGTGSYEQYF. In DNA form, the CDR3 reads TGCGCCAGCAGCTTAACCGGGACAGGGAGCTACGAGCAGTACTTC.

A few counts support this clonotype. The rearrangement links TRBV20-1 to TRBJ1-6; D possibly corresponds to TRBD1 (6 bases). Trimming stripped 0 bases from V and 7 bases from J, with 16 bases between. Germline lookup yields CDR1 DFQATT and CDR2 SNEGSKA (reference sequence). CDR3 size: 16 residues. In nucleotides, the CDR3 is TGCAGTGCTAGAGACCTGACGGCAGGGGCGAATTCACCCCTCCACTTT. The encoded protein is CSARDLTAGANSPLHF.

V gene TRBV6-5 combines with J gene TRBJ1-5; 9 bases fit TRBD1. Per germline, CDR1 MNHEY and CDR2 SVGAGI. With 5 bases clipped from V and 2 bases from J, the junction kept 4 bases outside the gene matches. CDR3 length equals 15 residues. CDR3 residues: CASSTQGAGNQPQHF. CDR3 DNA sequence: TGTGCCAGCAGTACACAGGGGGCCGGCAATCAGCCCCAGCATTTT.

CDR3: CASSSTGGNQPQHF. CDR3 nucleotides: TGTGCCAGTAGCTCGACGGGGGGCAATCAGCCCCAGCATTTT. This chain connects TRBV19 to TRBJ1-5, with D tentatively TRBD1 (5 bases). V was trimmed by 6 bases and J by 2 bases, leaving 11 bases between them. Germline-derived CDR1 and CDR2 are LNHDA and SQIVND (reference sequence). There are 14 residues in the CDR3.

The CDR3 DNA reads TGTGCCAGCAGTTTCGAGGCGGGAATGTGGAATGAGCAGTTCTTC. This sequence encodes CASSFEAGMWNEQFF. The V call is TRBV12-3 or TRBV12-4, the J call TRBJ2-1; TRBD2 is a possible D gene (6 bases). V was pared by 3 bases and J by 7 bases, with 16 bases between. The CDR3 covers 15 residues.

This clonotype was found a few times. V gene TRBV4-1 combines with J gene TRBJ1-6; D is ambiguous. The CDR3 is 18 amino acids. V was trimmed by 2 bases and J by 0 bases, leaving 14 bases between them. Germline CDR1 is MGHRA and CDR2 is YSYEKL. CDR3 in amino acids: CASSQYHPGSSYNSPLHF. CDR3 sequence (DNA): TGCGCCAGCAGCCAATATCATCCGGGAAGCTCCTATAATTCACCCCTCCACTTT.

In this sample, this clonotype turned up many times. This chain joins TRBV6-5 and TRBJ2-7; maybe TRBD1 (6 bases). V was cut by 2 bases and J by 5 bases, with 13 bases left in between. The CDR3 extends over 14 amino acids. Per germline, CDR1 MNHEY and CDR2 SVGAGI. The CDR3 DNA sequence: TGTGCCAGCAGTTACGCAGGGGTTAGTGACGAGCAGTACTTC. As protein: CASSYAGVSDEQYF.

There are a few counts of this clonotype. The V and J genes are TRBV4-2 and TRBJ1-5; D perhaps matches TRBD1 (5 bases). V was cut by 3 bases and J by 3 bases, with 12 bases left in between. The CDR3 extends over 15 amino acids. Germline V gene lookup returns CDR1 LGHNA and CDR2 YNFKEQ. This CDR3 reads CASSQDLGVNQPQHF. The CDR3 coding sequence is TGTGCCAGCAGCCAGGATTTAGGGGTCAATCAGCCCCAGCATTTT.

V is TRBV27 and J is TRBJ2-5; 14 bases align to TRBD2. The CDR3 is made up of 15 amino acids. CDR1 MNHEY and CDR2 SMNVEV come from the germline V gene (reference sequence). V trimming: 5 bases; J trimming: 7 bases; junction bases outside the gene matches: 6. The CDR3 loop is CASSATSGGGRTQYF. The DNA of the CDR3 is TGTGCCAGCAGTGCGACTAGCGGGGGGGGGAGGACCCAGTACTTC.

The sample holds a few counts of this clonotype. V usage is TRBV6-1 and J usage is TRBJ1-2; 9 bases match TRBD1. CDR3 length: 14 amino acids. The junction had 9 bases not matched to a gene; V was cut back by 5 bases and J by 8 bases. Germline CDR1 MNHNS, CDR2 SASEGT. The CDR3 region has the DNA TGTGCCAGCAGTTGGGACAGGGCATCTGACGGCTACACCTTC. Protein: CASSWDRASDGYTF.

This clonotype was observed a few times. The CDR3 nucleotides read TGTGCCAGCAGTGGGGCGCCCTCTCAGCCCCAGCATTTT. This gives the protein CASSGAPSQPQHF. The chain couples TRBV6-1 to TRBJ1-5; D unresolved. The V gene's germline CDR1 is MNHNS and CDR2 SASEGT. CDR3 length equals 13 residues. Trimming shortened V by 4 bases and J by 6 bases, and 10 bases separated the two germline ends.

This clonotype has just a few counts. The V and J genes are TRBV9 and TRBJ2-6; D uncertain. Trimming took off 3 bases at V and 3 bases at J, with 1 base between the two ends. From germline, CDR1 is SGDLS and CDR2 YYNGEE. The CDR3 has 12 residues. For the CDR3, the DNA is TGTGCCAGCAGCGATGGGGCCAACGTCCTGACTTTC. It specifies CASSDGANVLTF. The whole variable domain, remainder taken from reference TRBV9 and TRBJ2-6, is DSGVTQTPKHLITATGQRVTLRCSPRSGDLSVYWYQQSLDQGLQFLIQYYNGEERAKGNILERFSAQQFPDLHSELNLSSLELGDSALYFCASSDGANVLTFGAGSRLTVL.

This clonotype was picked up a small number of times. The J gene is TRBJ2-5, the V gene TRBV27; 8 bases match TRBD1. Germline CDR1 and CDR2: MNHEY and SMNVEV (reference sequence). The CDR3 is 13 amino acids. V lost 3 bases, J lost 3 bases, and 0 bases stayed unmatched. This chain's CDR3 is CASSLTGEETQYF. The DNA for the CDR3 is TGTGCCAGCAGTTTGACAGGGGAAGAGACCCAGTACTTC.

Only one count was recorded for this clonotype. V usage is TRBV2 and J usage is TRBJ1-4; D is undetermined. Trimming left V 7 bases short and J 0 bases short, with 9 bases between. CDR3 size: 14 residues. The germline gives CDR1 SNHLY, CDR2 FYNNEI. The CDR3 sequence is CASTSAATNEKLFF. Written as DNA, the CDR3 is TGTGCCAGCACCTCAGCTGCAACTAATGAAAAACTGTTTTTT.

In DNA, the CDR3 is TGCAGTGCGACGACTAGCGGGGGGGTGGCCGGGGAGCTGTTTTTT. Translation: CSATTSGGVAGELFF. The chain carries TRBV20-1 and TRBJ2-2, with 14 bases identical to TRBD2. The J segment lost 6 bases and the V segment lost 6 bases, leaving 6 bases of the junction unmatched. Per germline, CDR1 DFQATT and CDR2 SNEGSKA (reference sequence). The CDR3 runs to 15 residues.

This clonotype has at least ten counts. The chain is built from TRBV12-3 or TRBV12-4 and TRBJ2-7; 7 bases align to TRBD2. The V gene end was trimmed by 3 bases and the J gene end by 0 bases; junction bases not matched to a gene: 11. CDR3 length equals 17 residues. CDR3 DNA: TGTGCCAGCAGTTTGGGGCCCGACCAGCGGGGCTCCTACGAGCAGTACTTC. It yields the protein CASSLGPDQRGSYEQYF.

This clonotype was observed a few times. The chain links TRBV2 to TRBJ2-3; 11 bases are a match to TRBD2. This CDR3 region has 16 residues. CDR1 and CDR2 (germline): SNHLY, FYNNEI. V shed 5 bases, J shed 0 bases, and the junction held 4 bases outside the gene matches. CDR3 nucleotide sequence: TGTGCCAGCAGTAGACTAGCGGGACCCAGCACAGATACGCAGTATTTT. Translation gives CASSRLAGPSTDTQYF.

This clonotype has just a few counts. The V gene is TRBV5-4, the J gene TRBJ2-5, with D unresolved. V was shortened by 0 bases and J by 2 bases, with 8 bases between the two germline ends. The CDR3 has 14 amino acids. Germline-derived CDR1 and CDR2 are SGHNT and YYREEE (reference sequence). The CDR3 loop reads CASSLGPSQETQYF. In DNA, the CDR3 is TGTGCCAGCAGCTTGGGACCCTCACAAGAGACCCAGTACTTC.

This clonotype came up a few times. V usage is TRBV3-1 and J usage is TRBJ2-5; no definite D call. The CDR3 is made up of 14 amino acids. Trimming removed 3 bases at V and 3 bases at J, with 11 bases between. Germline loops: CDR1 LGHDT, CDR2 YNNKEL (reference sequence). CDR3 amino acids: CASSHAYGKETQYF. The CDR3 nucleotides read TGTGCCAGCAGCCATGCCTACGGAAAAGAGACCCAGTACTTC.

CDR3 coding DNA: TGTGCCAGCAGCGTGGCAGGGGAGACCCAGTACTTC. Translating it yields CASSVAGETQYF. The chain joins TRBV9 to TRBJ2-5; D possibly corresponds to TRBD1 (5 bases). The CDR3 sequence is 12 residues long. The V and J ends lost 2 bases and 5 bases respectively, with 7 bases between them. Germline V lookup: CDR1 SGDLS, CDR2 YYNGEE.

This clonotype was recorded many times. The V gene is TRBV5-1, the J gene TRBJ2-1, with D perhaps being TRBD1 or TRBD2 (5 bases each). Trimming shortened V by 4 bases and J by 8 bases, and 16 bases separated the two germline ends. There are 14 residues in the CDR3. The germline V gene has CDR1 SGHRS and CDR2 YFSETQ. The CDR3 region has the DNA TGCGCCAGCAGCCTGGGGGACGGGTGGGATGAGCAGTTCTTC. Translated: CASSLGDGWDEQFF.